Below are 28 T cell receptor beta chains sequenced from a single sample in a study of identical twins. TCRdb redid the calling of the 5' RACE reads with MiXCR, one entry per CDR3 protein. The table shows some 230,000 distinct CDR3 sequences, with roughly 7.1% occurring only once. These same data were also listed under a study on T cells expressing NK-cell markers.

The material sequenced was CD8+ T cells sorted from blood. Receptors were obtained from a woman aged 18 to 35 in good health.

In its sample, this clonotype was seen many times. The chain combines TRBV12-3 or TRBV12-4 with TRBJ2-1; D call uncertain. V gave up 1 base and J gave up 7 bases, with 11 bases separating them. The CDR3 covers 14 residues. CDR3 DNA: TGTGCCAGCAGTTTAGTGGTTTTGGGGAATGAGCAGTTCTTC. Encoded protein: CASSLVVLGNEQFF.

The gene calls are TRBV12-3 or TRBV12-4 and TRBJ1-5; D possibly corresponds to TRBD1 (6 bases). Trimming cost V 5 bases and J 5 bases, with 13 bases left between them. This CDR3 is built from 14 residues. CDR3 sequence reads: CASSGYRVHQPQHF. The CDR3 DNA reads as TGTGCCAGCAGTGGGTACAGGGTACATCAGCCCCAGCATTTT.

This clonotype was counted a few times. The gene calls are TRBV7-3 and TRBJ2-3; 8 bases are a match to TRBD2. V gave up 2 bases and J gave up 5 bases; unmatched junction bases: 9. Per the germline V gene, CDR1 is SGHTA and CDR2 is FQGTGA. This CDR3 region has 16 residues. CDR3 sequence reads: CASSLHPRGGKDTQYF. The CDR3 DNA reads as TGTGCCAGCAGCTTACATCCTCGGGGGGGCAAAGATACGCAGTATTTT. Full variable domain (rest looked up from reference TRBV7-3 and TRBJ2-3): GAGVSQTPSNKVTEKGKYVELRCDPISGHTALYWYRQSLGQGPEFLIYFQGTGAADDSGLPNDRFFAVRPEGSVSTLKIQRTERGDSAVYLCASSLHPRGGKDTQYFGPGTRLTVL.

This clonotype was detected a few times. The chain joins TRBV12-3 or TRBV12-4 to TRBJ2-3; 11 bases are a match to TRBD2. V was pared by 6 bases and J by 2 bases, with 4 bases of the junction left unmatched. This CDR3 is 15 amino acids long. CDR3 in DNA: TGTGCCAGCAGCGGGACTAGCGGCCTCACAGATACGCAGTATTTT. Translation gives CASSGTSGLTDTQYF.

This clonotype was observed a few times. V is TRBV10-2 and J is TRBJ1-1; a possible D gene is TRBD1 (6 bases). The CDR3 is made up of 13 amino acids. CDR1 and CDR2 from the germline V gene are WSHSY and SAAADI. Trimming pared 4 bases from V and 7 bases from J, leaving 13 bases between. CDR3 in amino acids: CASSVGGSNEAFF. The CDR3 bases are TGCGCCAGCAGTGTAGGGGGGTCTAATGAAGCTTTCTTT.

This clonotype was recorded at least ten times. V and J are TRBV12-3 or TRBV12-4 and TRBJ1-4; D remains ambiguous. V lost 4 bases and J 7 bases, leaving 7 bases between the germline ends. The CDR3 has 12 amino acids. The CDR3 region has the DNA TGTGCCAGCAGTTCCGATGCTGAAAAACTGTTTTTT. This sequence encodes CASSSDAEKLFF.

This chain joins TRBV5-1 and TRBJ2-2; TRBD1 is a possible D gene (5 bases). The CDR3 contains 17 residues. Germline V gene sequence: CDR1 SGHRS, CDR2 YFSETQ. Trimming took 0 bases from V and 5 from J, leaving 17 bases between them. The CDR3 DNA reads as TGCGCCAGCAGCTTGGATTCAGGGCCTCTTATGACCGGGGAGCTGTTTTTT. It encodes CASSLDSGPLMTGELFF.

Of note for this clonotype: A single base separates this from a much larger clone, so it may be a read error. The chain is built from TRBV6-4 and TRBJ2-3; possible D gene TRBD1, 5 bases. The assigned J gene may be wrong: the sequence end matches TRBJ1-5 better. The germline V gene encodes CDR1 MRHNA and CDR2 SNTAGT. This CDR3 region has 14 residues. DNA for the CDR3: TGTGCCAGCAGTGACTCGAGGGGCACAGATACGCAGCATTTT. Its translation is CASSDSRGTDTQHF.

V usage is TRBV9 and J usage is TRBJ2-7; D call uncertain. V was clipped by 4 bases and J by 4 bases, with 15 bases between them. Germline V lookup: CDR1 SGDLS, CDR2 YYNGEE. The CDR3 is 14 residues long. The CDR3 DNA reads TGTGCCAGCAGCCCGAGTAGTGTCTCTTACGAGCAGTACTTC. Protein product: CASSPSSVSYEQYF.

This clonotype was observed a handful of times. This chain connects TRBV11-2 to TRBJ2-1; 11 bases fit TRBD2. The V gene end was trimmed by 5 bases and the J gene end by 7 bases; junction bases not matched to a gene: 1. The germline gives CDR1 SGHAT, CDR2 FQNNGV. This CDR3 comprises 13 residues. In nucleotides, the CDR3 is TGTGCCAGCAGCCGGACTAGCGGGAATGAGCAGTTCTTC. Its translation is CASSRTSGNEQFF.

This sequence joins TRBV6-5 and TRBJ1-5; D gene uncertain. Per germline, CDR1 MNHEY and CDR2 SVGAGI. Trimming pared 5 bases from V and 3 bases from J, leaving 14 bases between. This CDR3 contains 15 residues. The CDR3 protein is CASSITRSNNQPQHF. Here the CDR3 DNA reads TGTGCCAGCAGTATTACTCGGAGTAACAATCAGCCCCAGCATTTT.

This clonotype turned up a few times. The rearrangement uses TRBV12-3 or TRBV12-4 and TRBJ2-1, with 9 bases fitting TRBD2. The CDR3 sequence is 14 residues long. Trimming cost V 7 bases and J 3 bases; bases outside gene matches: 4. CDR3 sequence reads: CASIPSGVYNEQFF. The DNA for the CDR3 is TGTGCCAGCATCCCTAGCGGGGTCTACAATGAGCAGTTCTTC.

The sample holds many counts of this clonotype. This chain links TRBV7-9 with TRBJ2-5; tentatively, D is TRBD2 (5 bases). The CDR3 runs to 15 residues. From germline, CDR1 is SEHNR and CDR2 FQNEAQ (reference sequence). V lost 2 bases and J 1 base, leaving 11 bases between the germline ends. For the CDR3, the DNA is TGTGCCAGCAGCTTATTTGGTGGGAGCCAAGAGACCCAGTACTTC. This codes for CASSLFGGSQETQYF.

The chain links TRBV19 to TRBJ2-1; 7 nucleotides match TRBD1. Unmatched junction bases numbered 5, after V lost 7 bases and J lost 5 bases. The CDR3 totals 13 residues. Looked up from germline, CDR1 is LNHDA and CDR2 is SQIVND (reference sequence). This chain's CDR3 is CASIGTVDNEQFF. For the CDR3, the DNA is TGTGCCAGTATTGGGACAGTCGACAATGAGCAGTTCTTC.

Ten or more counts support this clonotype. The rearrangement links TRBV24-1 to TRBJ2-7, with 9 positions matching TRBD1. J gave up 2 bases and V 4 bases, and 8 bases lay outside the gene matches. This CDR3 contains 16 residues. Germline CDR1 and CDR2: KGHDR and SFDVKD. The CDR3 region has the DNA TGTGCCACCAGTGAATACACAGGGGGCAGAGCCTACGAGCAGTACTTC. Its translation: CATSEYTGGRAYEQYF.

The chain links TRBV27 to TRBJ1-1; D not resolved. Trimming took 3 bases from V and 0 from J, leaving 14 bases between them. The germline V gene encodes CDR1 MNHEY and CDR2 SMNVEV (reference sequence). The CDR3 is 16 amino acids. The CDR3 is CASSFGSISMNTEAFF. CDR3 coding DNA: TGTGCCAGCAGTTTTGGCAGTATTAGCATGAACACTGAAGCTTTCTTT.

This clonotype was seen repeatedly, ten times or more. The rearrangement links TRBV5-1 to TRBJ2-7, with a possible D match to TRBD2 (5 bases). This CDR3 has 14 residues. The germline V and J ends were trimmed by 5 bases and 3 bases, with 15 bases remaining between them. The germline V gene encodes CDR1 SGHRS and CDR2 YFSETQ. The DNA for the CDR3 is TGCGCCAGCAGTGTAGGAGGCGGACTCTACGAGCAGTACTTC. It translates to CASSVGGGLYEQYF.

This clonotype was picked up many times. The chain is built from TRBV18 and TRBJ2-5; possibly TRBD2 for D (5 bases). Germline lookup yields CDR1 KGHSH and CDR2 LQKENI. This CDR3 is built from 13 residues. Trimming removed 4 bases from V and 4 bases from J, with 10 bases in between. The CDR3 reads CASSLGRGETQYF. DNA of the CDR3: TGTGCCAGCTCACTCGGACGGGGAGAGACCCAGTACTTC.

This chain links TRBV13 with TRBJ2-4; 12 nucleotides line up with TRBD1. This CDR3 has 18 residues. The germline gives CDR1 PRHDT, CDR2 FYEKMQ (reference sequence). V was pared by 2 bases and J by 11 bases, with 16 bases of the junction left unmatched. The CDR3 DNA reads as TGTGCCAGCAGCTTAAGGGGGACAGGGGGCCCAGGGTTTCGGGTTCAGTACTTC. Amino acid sequence: CASSLRGTGGPGFRVQYF.

The chain employs TRBV7-2 and TRBJ2-7, with 7 bases lining up with TRBD2. Germline CDR1 and CDR2: SGHTA and FQGNSA. This CDR3 contains 15 residues. The ends lost 1 base at V and 0 bases at J; junction bases unmatched: 3. The CDR3 DNA is TGTGCCAGCAGCTTAGTCGGCGGGGGCTCCTACGAGCAGTACTTC. Translated: CASSLVGGGSYEQYF.

The table lists this clonotype with many counts. The V and J genes are TRBV20-1 and TRBJ1-2; D uncertain. CDR1 and CDR2 from the germline V gene are DFQATT and SNEGSKA (reference sequence). The CDR3 is 13 amino acids. V was pared by 6 bases and J by 5 bases, with 16 bases between. This CDR3 reads CSARPQSTYGYTF. CDR3 in DNA: TGCAGTGCCAGACCGCAGTCCACGTATGGCTACACCTTC.

This chain links TRBV29-1 with TRBJ1-1; D is uncertain. Germline CDR1 SQVTM, CDR2 ANQGSEA. The CDR3 loop spans 11 amino acids. Trimming removed 4 bases from V and 11 bases from J, with 14 bases in between. The CDR3 is CSVAVISGAFF. CDR3 DNA: TGCAGCGTTGCCGTTATTTCCGGGGCTTTCTTT.

There are many counts of this clonotype. The V call is TRBV7-9, the J call TRBJ2-2; D uncertain. Per germline, CDR1 SEHNR and CDR2 FQNEAQ (reference sequence). Trimming left V 4 bases short and J 1 base short, with 10 bases between. The CDR3 length is 15 residues. CDR3 nucleotide sequence: TGTGCCAGCAGCTCCTCGCAAAAGAACACCGGGGAGCTGTTTTTT. The encoded protein is CASSSSQKNTGELFF.

This clonotype was counted only a few times. The chain carries TRBV7-8 and TRBJ1-1; D unresolved. The CDR3 extends over 15 amino acids. Germline lookup yields CDR1 SGHVS and CDR2 FQNEAQ. Trimming took off 1 base at V and 2 bases at J, with 11 bases between the two ends. CDR3 residues: CASSLELAVNTEAFF. CDR3 sequence (DNA): TGTGCCAGCAGCTTAGAATTAGCGGTTAACACTGAAGCTTTCTTT. Variable domain in full (rest from reference TRBV7-8 and TRBJ1-1): GAGVSQSPRYKVAKRGQDVALRCDPISGHVSLFWYQQALGQGPEFLTYFQNEAQLDKSGLPSDRFFAERPEGSVSTLKIQRTQQEDSAVYLCASSLELAVNTEAFFGQGTRLTVV.

At least ten counts were recorded for this clonotype. This chain uses TRBV6-1 with TRBJ2-3; 9 nucleotides agree with TRBD2. Germline CDR1 reads MNHNS; CDR2 reads SASEGT. CDR3 length: 18 residues. The J segment lost 2 bases and the V segment lost 2 bases, leaving 11 bases of the junction unmatched. The CDR3 nucleotides are TGTGCCAGCAGTGAATTGGAGGTAGCGGGAGAGTTCACAGATACGCAGTATTTT. Translated, it gives CASSELEVAGEFTDTQYF.

The sample holds a few counts of this clonotype. The chain carries TRBV19 and TRBJ2-1; 7 bases are shared with TRBD2. V trimming: 5 bases; J trimming: 7 bases; junction bases outside the gene matches: 14. CDR1 is LNHDA and CDR2 is SQIVND in the germline V gene (reference sequence). This CDR3 contains 16 residues. The CDR3 reads CASSVLAGRGGNEQFF. The CDR3 nucleotides read TGTGCCAGTAGTGTCTTAGCGGGCCGCGGGGGAAATGAGCAGTTCTTC.

The gene calls are TRBV7-2 and TRBJ2-2; 9 bases match TRBD1. CDR1 is SGHTA and CDR2 is FQGNSA in the germline V gene. The CDR3 loop spans 16 amino acids. V was pared by 5 bases and J by 6 bases, with 10 bases of the junction left unmatched. The CDR3 DNA follows: TGTGCCAGCAGCGATCCGGGACAGGGAAAACCCGGGGAGCTGTTTTTT. Its translation: CASSDPGQGKPGELFF.

This clonotype was recorded a few times. A single base separates this from a much larger clone, so it may be a read error. The V gene is TRBV2, the J gene TRBJ2-1, with 9 bases fitting TRBD2. The CDR3 consists of 16 residues. The ends lost 6 bases at V and 8 bases at J; junction bases unmatched: 14. In germline, CDR1 is SNHLY, CDR2 FYNNEI. CDR3 loop: CASRPQGSGGNYEQFF. CDR3 DNA: TGTGCCAGCAGGCCCCAGGGAAGCGGGGGGAACTATGAGCAGTTCTTC.